Below are 23 T cell receptor beta chains sequenced from a single sample in a study of blood T cell repertoires in COVID-19. This table comes from immunoSEQ multiplex PCR, and its TCRdb copy is limited to in-frame clones, with some not included. The profile shows roughly 240,000 clones, about 91% of them singletons. Material: PBMCs or T cells enriched from blood (not recorded which). The receptor set was obtained from a woman aged 25 to 45 with acute COVID-19.

The chain employs TRBV5-4 and TRBJ1-1; 9 bases agree with TRBD1. Per germline, CDR1 SGHNT and CDR2 YYREEE (reference sequence). There are 16 residues in the CDR3. V lost 0 bases to trimming and J lost 0 bases; unmatched junction nucleotides: 3. As DNA, the CDR3 is TGTGCCAGCAGCTTGGTGGGACAGGGTCTGAACACTGAAGCTTTCTTT. Translation gives CASSLVGQGLNTEAFF.

The chain joins TRBV6-5 to TRBJ1-5; TRBD1 matches at 7 bases. This CDR3 region has 15 residues. In germline, CDR1 is MNHEY, CDR2 SVGAGI. J was trimmed by 2 bases and V by 8 bases; bases with no gene match: 9. CDR3 sequence reads: CASSSTGHGNQPQHF. Here the CDR3 DNA reads TGTGCCAGCTCCTCGACAGGGCACGGCAATCAGCCCCAGCATTTT.

Ten or more counts support this clone. The V and J genes are TRBV7-2 and TRBJ1-2; tentatively, D is TRBD1 (6 bases). Germline V lookup: CDR1 SGHTA, CDR2 FQGNSA. V was shortened by 1 base and J by 4 bases, with 13 bases between the two germline ends. The CDR3 runs to 15 residues. The CDR3 sequence is CASSLVPEGGYGYTF. The CDR3 DNA reads TGTGCCAGCAGCTTAGTCCCGGAAGGGGGCTATGGCTACACCTTC.

This chain uses TRBV15 with TRBJ1-5; D is unclear. V was shortened by 4 bases and J by 7 bases, with 14 bases between the two germline ends. The germline V gene encodes CDR1 LNHNV and CDR2 YYDKDF (reference sequence). The CDR3 runs to 14 residues. CDR3 DNA sequence: TGTGCCACCAGCACCGCACGGGGAAGACAGCCCCAGCATTTT. Amino acid sequence: CATSTARGRQPQHF.

The genes are TRBV7-9 and TRBJ2-7, with 11 bases fitting TRBD2. V trimming: 5 bases; J trimming: 4 bases; junction bases outside the gene matches: 7. Germline CDR1 SEHNR, CDR2 FQNEAQ (reference sequence). This CDR3 contains 15 residues. The CDR3 region is CASSKIAGGLYEQYF. The CDR3 region has the DNA TGTGCCAGCAGCAAAATAGCGGGGGGGCTATACGAGCAGTACTTC.

The chain links TRBV25-1 to TRBJ1-5; unclear D gene. CDR3 length: 14 amino acids. V lost 3 bases to trimming and J lost 2 bases, with 8 bases between them. Germline V CDR1 and CDR2: MGHDK, SYGVNS. In nucleotides, the CDR3 is TGTGCCAGCAGTGAGGTCGGGGGCAATCAGCCCCAGCATTTT. This codes for CASSEVGGNQPQHF.

The CDR3 region has the DNA TGCGCCAGCAGCCAAGATATAGATGGAAACACCATATATTTT. Amino acid sequence: CASSQDIDGNTIYF. This chain connects TRBV4-3 to TRBJ1-3, with D unclear. V was shortened by 0 bases and J by 3 bases, with 6 bases between the two germline ends. CDR1 is LGHNA and CDR2 is YSLEER in the germline V gene. The CDR3 consists of 14 residues.

The genes are TRBV24-1 and TRBJ2-5, with a tentative D call TRBD1 (6 bases). The CDR3 covers 15 residues. V lost 4 bases to trimming and J lost 2 bases, with 13 bases between them. Germline values: CDR1 KGHDR, CDR2 SFDVKD. The CDR3 reads CATSEGASFQETQYF. In DNA, the CDR3 is TGTGCCACCAGTGAGGGGGCCTCATTTCAAGAGACCCAGTACTTC.

This clone was counted once. The chain has TRBV7-6 and TRBJ2-5; 8 bases are shared with TRBD2. Germline trimming cut 1 base from V and 3 bases from J; bases unmatched to any gene: 4. Germline CDR1 is SGHVS and CDR2 is FNYEAQ. The CDR3 is 15 residues long. CDR3 sequence reads: CASSLGGTRKETQYF. The DNA for the CDR3 is TGTGCCAGCAGCTTAGGGGGGACTAGGAAAGAGACCCAGTACTTC.

The chain employs TRBV7-6 and TRBJ2-1, with TRBD2 matching 8 bases. The CDR3 covers 16 residues. The V gene end was trimmed by 2 bases and the J gene end by 8 bases; junction bases not matched to a gene: 11. CDR1 is SGHVS, CDR2 FNYEAQ, per germline. CDR3 amino acids: CASSLRAGDDMDEQFF. CDR3 DNA: TGTGCCAGCAGCTTAAGAGCGGGGGATGACATGGATGAGCAGTTCTTC.

The V and J genes are TRBV7-2 and TRBJ1-2, with 7 bases fitting TRBD1. Germline values: CDR1 SGHTA, CDR2 FQGNSA. V shed 5 bases, J shed 8 bases, and the junction held 14 bases outside the gene matches. The CDR3 runs to 15 residues. Here the CDR3 DNA reads TGTGCCAGCAGCAACCCCGCAGGGGGAGGAAGCGGCTACACCTTC. Its protein is CASSNPAGGGSGYTF.

DNA for the CDR3: TGTGCCAGCTCCTTCCGTCAGGGCCAGGAGACCCAGTACTTC. Translated: CASSFRQGQETQYF. The rearrangement joins TRBV18 to TRBJ2-5; TRBD1 might be the D (5 bases). Per germline, CDR1 KGHSH and CDR2 LQKENI. Trimming took 6 bases from V and 5 from J, leaving 16 bases between them. The CDR3 covers 14 residues.

The J gene is TRBJ1-2, the V gene TRBV5-1; D perhaps matches TRBD1 (6 bases). The CDR3 has 14 amino acids. CDR1 and CDR2 (germline): SGHRS, YFSETQ. V lost 0 bases and J lost 12, with 18 bases in between. The CDR3 bases are TGCGCCAGCAGCTTGGACAGGGAGACAGTCGGCGACACCTTC. Protein sequence: CASSLDRETVGDTF.

The chain recombines TRBV7-9 with TRBJ1-2; D possibly corresponds to TRBD1 (5 bases). The CDR3 has 13 amino acids. V dropped 4 bases and J dropped 2 bases, with 8 bases sitting between them. Per germline, CDR1 SEHNR and CDR2 FQNEAQ (reference sequence). This chain's CDR3 is CASSYGQNYGYTF. CDR3 DNA: TGTGCCAGCAGCTACGGACAAAACTATGGCTACACCTTC.

In DNA, the CDR3 is TGTGCCAGTAAAGACAGGGGGGTCCAGCCCCAGCATTTT. It yields the protein CASKDRGVQPQHF. The rearrangement uses TRBV12-3 or TRBV12-4 and TRBJ1-5; TRBD1 agrees at 9 bases. The CDR3 has 13 amino acids. The ends lost 9 bases at V and 7 bases at J; junction bases unmatched: 7.

CDR3 residues: CASSVTGYGYTF. Written as DNA, the CDR3 is TGTGCCAGCAGCGTGACAGGTTATGGCTACACCTTC. This rearrangement joins TRBV9 to TRBJ1-2, with D maybe TRBD1 (6 bases). Germline V lookup: CDR1 SGDLS, CDR2 YYNGEE. The CDR3 contains 12 residues. V lost 2 bases and J lost 5, with 7 bases in between.

This clone has a count of ten or more. This chain's CDR3 is CASSQDFGTGNEKLFF. For the CDR3, the DNA is TGCGCCAGCAGCCAAGATTTCGGGACAGGGAATGAAAAACTGTTTTTT. The chain couples TRBV4-3 to TRBJ1-4; 9 bases align to TRBD1. There are 16 residues in the CDR3. The V and J ends lost 0 bases and 5 bases, in that order; junction bases with no gene match: 4. Germline values: CDR1 LGHNA, CDR2 YSLEER.

The chain employs TRBV3-1 (or the pseudogene TRBV3-2) and TRBJ1-2; D gene unclear. Trimming shortened V by 7 bases and J by 2 bases, and 14 bases separated the two germline ends. CDR3 length: 14 residues. Germline V CDR1 and CDR2: LGHDT, YNNKEL (reference sequence). This CDR3 is CASTLGWQNYGYTF. CDR3 sequence (DNA): TGTGCCAGCACCCTAGGATGGCAGAACTATGGCTACACCTTC.

The gene calls are TRBV6-2 or TRBV6-3 and TRBJ1-5; D call uncertain. The V end was cut by 5 bases, the J end by 5 bases, with 16 bases between. This CDR3 has 15 residues. Germline assignment: CDR1 MNHEY and CDR2 SVGEGT. The CDR3 nucleotides read TGTGCCAGCAGTCGCCGGCAGGTTAAACATCAGCCCCAGCATTTT. Amino acid sequence: CASSRRQVKHQPQHF.

This clone was recorded once. The genes are TRBV10-1 and TRBJ1-6, with a weak D call TRBD1 (6 bases). With 4 bases removed from V and 7 bases from J, the gap between germline ends came to 11 bases. CDR3 size: 14 residues. In germline, CDR1 is WNHNN, CDR2 SYGVQD (reference sequence). The CDR3 DNA is TGCGCCAGCAGTGTCGAGGGGGTCAATTCACCCCTCCACTTT. It translates to CASSVEGVNSPLHF.

The chain is built from TRBV6-1 and TRBJ2-7; D is uncertain. V lost 3 bases, J lost 1 base, and 10 bases lay in between. This CDR3 has 14 residues. Germline lookup yields CDR1 MNHNS and CDR2 SASEGT. The CDR3 spells CASSERGSSYEQYF. The CDR3 DNA is TGTGCCAGCAGTGAGAGAGGCAGTTCCTACGAGCAGTACTTC.

The V and J genes are TRBV6-5 and TRBJ1-2, with TRBD1 as a possible D gene (6 bases). Trimming pared 3 bases from V and 2 bases from J, leaving 13 bases between. Germline CDR1 reads MNHEY; CDR2 reads SVGAGI. This CDR3 is 15 amino acids long. CDR3 sequence reads: CASSYYQGTNYGYTF. DNA of the CDR3: TGTGCCAGCAGTTATTATCAGGGGACCAACTATGGCTACACCTTC.

The rearrangement joins TRBV7-9 to TRBJ2-1, with D possibly TRBD1 on 6 matching bases. The CDR3 has 15 residues. The V and J ends lost 1 base and 2 bases respectively, with 9 bases between them. Germline V gives CDR1 SEHNR, CDR2 FQNEAQ (reference sequence). For the CDR3, the DNA is TGTGCCAGCAGCTTAGACAGGGCCCCCTACAATGAGCAGTTCTTC. Translating gives CASSLDRAPYNEQFF. Full variable domain (remainder filled in from reference TRBV7-9 and TRBJ2-1): DTGVSQNPRHKITKRGQNVTFRCDPISEHNRLYWYRQTLGQGPEFLTYFQNEAQLEKSRLLSDRFSAERPKGSFSTLEIQRTEQGDSAMYLCASSLDRAPYNEQFFGPGTRLTVL.